Listed below are T cell receptor beta chains from one sample, sequenced in a study of blood T cell repertoires in COVID-19. This table comes from immunoSEQ multiplex PCR, and its TCRdb copy is limited to in-frame clones, with some not included. The sample holds fewer than 150,000 clones; approximately 91% are singletons and the top ten take roughly 10%. The sequencing input was peripheral blood. These receptors were collected from a man aged 45-65 years with active or convalescent COVID-19. CDR3s include the opening cysteine and the closing phenylalanine or tryptophan. Fields, in order: J gene, D gene, clone size, V gene, CDR3 protein, CDR3 DNA. A D gene is named only where the DNA matches it firmly. The size entry is marked missing in some rows and otherwise reads once, few, many or a size class.

j_gene: TRBJ2-3; d_gene: -; abundance: once; v_gene: TRBV7-2; CDR3aa: CASSLALMQASYDTQYF; CDR3nt: TGTGCCAGCAGCTTAGCGCTGATGCAGGCTTCATACGATACGCAGTATTTT
j_gene: TRBJ2-7; d_gene: -; abundance: -; v_gene: TRBV12-3/TRBV12-4; CDR3aa: CASSSFYEQYF; CDR3nt: TGTGCCAGCAGTTCTTTCTACGAGCAGTACTTC
j_gene: TRBJ2-7; d_gene: -; abundance: -; v_gene: TRBV28; CDR3aa: CASSLRGSRSYEQYF; CDR3nt: TGTGCCAGCAGCCTAAGAGGGTCCCGCTCCTACGAGCAGTACTTC
j_gene: TRBJ1-1; d_gene: TRBD1; abundance: -; v_gene: TRBV6-5; CDR3aa: CASSLDRGNTEAFF; CDR3nt: TGTGCCAGCAGTTTAGACAGGGGGAACACTGAAGCTTTCTTT
j_gene: TRBJ1-6; d_gene: -; abundance: -; v_gene: TRBV5-1; CDR3aa: CASSLEPQGTSPLHF; CDR3nt: TGCGCCAGCAGCTTGGAACCGCAGGGGACTTCACCCCTCCACTTT
j_gene: TRBJ1-2; d_gene: TRBD1; abundance: -; v_gene: TRBV3-1/TRBV3-2; CDR3aa: CASSDSGTGKLFTF; CDR3nt: TGTGCCAGCAGCGATTCCGGGACAGGAAAGTTATTCACCTTC
j_gene: TRBJ1-4; d_gene: -; abundance: once; v_gene: TRBV5-1; CDR3aa: CASKVGATNEKLFF; CDR3nt: TGCGCCAGCAAGGTGGGGGCGACTAATGAAAAACTGTTTTTT
j_gene: TRBJ2-5; d_gene: TRBD2; abundance: -; v_gene: TRBV30; CDR3aa: CAWNGEGVRTQYF; CDR3nt: TGTGCCTGGAATGGGGAGGGTGTCCGGACCCAGTACTTC
j_gene: TRBJ2-3; d_gene: TRBD1; abundance: -; v_gene: TRBV19; CDR3aa: CASMGQGTDTQYF; CDR3nt: TGTGCCAGTATGGGACAGGGGACAGATACGCAGTATTTT
j_gene: TRBJ2-7; d_gene: TRBD1; abundance: -; v_gene: TRBV28; CDR3aa: CASSLLRDRRTPEQYF; CDR3nt: TGTGCCAGCAGTTTACTCCGGGACAGGAGAACCCCCGAGCAGTACTTC
j_gene: TRBJ2-3; d_gene: TRBD2; abundance: once; v_gene: TRBV7-2; CDR3aa: CASVAGLPTDTQYF; CDR3nt: TGTGCCAGCGTCGCGGGACTACCCACAGATACGCAGTATTTT
j_gene: TRBJ2-2; d_gene: -; abundance: -; v_gene: TRBV4-1; CDR3aa: CASSQGMSGVTGELFF; CDR3nt: TGCGCCAGCAGCCAAGGGATGTCCGGGGTCACCGGGGAGCTGTTTTTT
j_gene: TRBJ1-4; d_gene: -; abundance: once; v_gene: TRBV7-8; CDR3aa: CASSLQGPTNEKLFF; CDR3nt: TGTGCCAGCAGCTTGCAGGGCCCAACTAATGAAAAACTGTTTTTT
j_gene: TRBJ1-2; d_gene: -; abundance: -; v_gene: TRBV9; CDR3aa: CASSAGSAGAAYGYTF; CDR3nt: TGTGCCAGCAGCGCGGGGTCGGCGGGGGCGGCCTATGGCTACACCTTC
j_gene: TRBJ2-7; d_gene: -; abundance: -; v_gene: TRBV7-2; CDR3aa: CASSLAHSPYEQYF; CDR3nt: TGTGCCAGCAGCTTAGCTCACAGCCCCTACGAGCAGTACTTC
j_gene: TRBJ2-1; d_gene: -; abundance: -; v_gene: TRBV27; CDR3aa: CASSLQINNEQFF; CDR3nt: TGTGCCAGCAGTTTACAGATCAACAATGAGCAGTTCTTC
j_gene: TRBJ2-5; d_gene: -; abundance: -; v_gene: TRBV7-2; CDR3aa: CASSLGVTETQYF; CDR3nt: TGTGCCAGCAGCTTAGGAGTCACTGAGACCCAGTACTTC
j_gene: TRBJ2-1; d_gene: TRBD2; abundance: -; v_gene: TRBV27; CDR3aa: CASSIRGTSAYNEQFF; CDR3nt: TGTGCCAGCAGTATACGCGGGACTAGCGCTTACAATGAGCAGTTCTTC
j_gene: TRBJ1-5; d_gene: TRBD1; abundance: once; v_gene: TRBV28; CDR3aa: CASSLETGSVRQPQHF; CDR3nt: TGTGCCAGCAGTTTGGAGACAGGGTCGGTCCGTCAGCCCCAGCATTTT
j_gene: TRBJ1-2; d_gene: TRBD1; abundance: once; v_gene: TRBV3-1/TRBV3-2; CDR3aa: CASSHSTGDGGYTF; CDR3nt: TGTGCCAGCAGCCACTCAACAGGGGACGGCGGCTACACCTTC
j_gene: TRBJ1-2; d_gene: -; abundance: -; v_gene: TRBV28; CDR3aa: CASSSLPSTRGYTF; CDR3nt: TGTGCCAGCAGTTCCCTCCCTTCCACGAGGGGCTACACCTTC
j_gene: TRBJ2-3; d_gene: TRBD2; abundance: -; v_gene: TRBV7-2; CDR3aa: CASSLRLAGHTDTQYF; CDR3nt: TGTGCCAGCAGCTTACGACTAGCGGGCCACACAGATACGCAGTATTTT
j_gene: TRBJ2-6; d_gene: -; abundance: -; v_gene: TRBV5-1; CDR3aa: CASSLPESGANVLTF; CDR3nt: TGCGCCAGCAGCTTGCCTGAGTCTGGGGCCAACGTCCTGACTTTC
j_gene: TRBJ2-7; d_gene: TRBD2; abundance: -; v_gene: TRBV29-1; CDR3aa: CSVGTSGFSSYEQYF; CDR3nt: TGCAGCGTTGGGACTAGCGGGTTTTCCTCCTACGAGCAGTACTTC
j_gene: TRBJ1-2; d_gene: -; abundance: -; v_gene: TRBV6-4; CDR3aa: CASRTDSHPNYGYTF; CDR3nt: TGTGCCAGCAGGACTGACAGTCACCCCAACTATGGCTACACCTTC
j_gene: TRBJ1-1; d_gene: -; abundance: few; v_gene: TRBV6-2/TRBV6-3; CDR3aa: CASSSRTGVGTEAFF; CDR3nt: TGTGCCAGCAGTTCCCGAACCGGGGTCGGCACTGAAGCTTTCTTT
j_gene: TRBJ2-3; d_gene: -; abundance: -; v_gene: TRBV28; CDR3aa: CASSGGGGSTDTQYF; CDR3nt: TGTGCCAGCAGTGGGGGCGGAGGAAGCACAGATACGCAGTATTTT
j_gene: TRBJ1-5; d_gene: TRBD1; abundance: -; v_gene: TRBV19; CDR3aa: CASGTGWDQPQHF; CDR3nt: TGTGCCAGCGGGACAGGGTGGGACCAGCCCCAGCATTTT
j_gene: TRBJ1-1; d_gene: -; abundance: -; v_gene: TRBV5-5; CDR3aa: CASIYSTRGAEAFF; CDR3nt: TGTGCCAGCATTTACTCGACGCGGGGGGCTGAAGCTTTCTTT
j_gene: TRBJ1-2; d_gene: -; abundance: -; v_gene: TRBV5-1; CDR3aa: CASSLSVNYGYTF; CDR3nt: TGCGCCAGCAGCTTGTCGGTAAACTATGGCTACACCTTC
j_gene: TRBJ2-2; d_gene: -; abundance: -; v_gene: TRBV7-2; CDR3aa: CASSLGERGELFF; CDR3nt: TGTGCCAGCAGCTTAGGTGAACGGGGGGAGCTGTTTTTT
j_gene: TRBJ2-2; d_gene: -; abundance: -; v_gene: TRBV4-2; CDR3aa: CASSQGRQGRTGELFF; CDR3nt: TGTGCCAGCAGCCAAGGGCGCCAGGGGCGAACCGGGGAGCTGTTTTTT
j_gene: TRBJ1-2; d_gene: -; abundance: -; v_gene: TRBV28; CDR3aa: CASSFRAGGYTF; CDR3nt: TGTGCCAGCAGTTTTCGAGCGGGTGGCTACACCTTC
j_gene: TRBJ1-1; d_gene: -; abundance: once; v_gene: TRBV6-1; CDR3aa: CASSDHHTGNTEAFF; CDR3nt: TGTGCCAGCAGTGACCATCATACAGGGAACACTGAAGCTTTCTTT
j_gene: TRBJ1-5; d_gene: TRBD1; abundance: -; v_gene: TRBV10-3; CDR3aa: CAISEQGSNQPQHF; CDR3nt: TGTGCCATCAGTGAACAGGGGAGCAATCAGCCCCAGCATTTT
j_gene: TRBJ1-6; d_gene: -; abundance: -; v_gene: TRBV28; CDR3aa: CASSLGGNSPLHF; CDR3nt: TGTGCCAGCAGTTTAGGGGGCAATTCACCCCTCCACTTT
j_gene: TRBJ2-1; d_gene: -; abundance: -; v_gene: TRBV4-1; CDR3aa: CASSQVRAGPVRQFF; CDR3nt: TGCGCCAGCAGCCAAGTTCGGGCGGGACCCGTTCGGCAGTTCTTC
j_gene: TRBJ1-1; d_gene: -; abundance: -; v_gene: TRBV5-1; CDR3aa: CASSLAGPTEAFF; CDR3nt: TGCGCCAGCAGCTTGGCAGGGCCCACTGAAGCTTTCTTT
j_gene: TRBJ2-1; d_gene: TRBD2; abundance: -; v_gene: TRBV2; CDR3aa: CASRGRTSGFNEQFF; CDR3nt: TGTGCCAGCAGGGGGAGGACTAGCGGGTTTAATGAGCAGTTCTTC
j_gene: TRBJ1-1; d_gene: TRBD1; abundance: -; v_gene: TRBV2; CDR3aa: CASSDRTGTNTEAFF; CDR3nt: TGTGCCAGCAGTGACCGGACAGGGACGAACACTGAAGCTTTCTTT
j_gene: TRBJ2-1; d_gene: TRBD2; abundance: -; v_gene: TRBV6-4; CDR3aa: CASSRTSGRALYNEQFF; CDR3nt: TGTGCCAGCAGCCGGACTAGCGGGAGGGCATTATACAATGAGCAGTTCTTC
j_gene: TRBJ2-1; d_gene: -; abundance: -; v_gene: TRBV7-3; CDR3aa: CASSLTRENEQFF; CDR3nt: TGTGCCAGCAGCTTAACACGAGAGAATGAGCAGTTCTTC